The entry below gives a single TCR beta chain sequence along with its context. This specimen comes from a study of cytomegalovirus exposure and HLA in healthy donors. At the level of the study: Prior work identified 95 million to 120 million unique TCR beta sequences in roughly 190 million T cells.

Vbeta (60) and Jbeta (13) primers were used in the PCR. Generated by immunoSEQ multiplex PCR, the TCRdb table keeps only in-frame clones and is missing some. The sample lists around 150,000 clones, roughly 70% occurring once. Healthy bone marrow donors made up the donors. Per germline, CDR1 MNHNS and CDR2 SASEGT. The CDR3 runs to 15 residues. Trimming at V came to 4 bases and at J to 18 bases, leaving 18 bases not matched to a gene. Sequenced: PBMCs. This receptor was obtained from a man aged 45 to 65 in good health and CMV-seropositive. V is TRBV6-1 and J is TRBJ1-6, with TRBD1 matching 7 bases. In nucleotides, the CDR3 is TGTGCCAGCAGTGTCCAAACAGGGGCCCAGTCTCGTTCCCACTTT. Amino acid sequence: CASSVQTGAQSRSHF.